This T cell receptor beta chain was documented in a study of OX40 agonist ivuxolimab in advanced cancers. Study overall: Clinicians treated patients with ivuxolimab, an agonistic anti-OX40 (CD134) antibody.

Overall study findings and caveats: CD8+ T cells were the subset that, on average, had more expanded clones than CD4+.

Sequenced by immunoSEQ multiplex PCR; TCRdb stores in-frame clones only, minus some. Here the sample spans some 100,000 clones, roughly 90% being singletons. Trimming removed 6 bases at V and 11 bases at J, with 22 bases between. CDR1 is SQVTM, CDR2 ANQGSEA, per germline. This CDR3 is built from 13 residues. This clone was observed once. The antigen remains undetermined. The source is an adult with an advanced solid tumor such as melanoma, head and neck, liver or kidney cancer. V gene TRBV29-1 combines with J gene TRBJ1-2; D may be TRBD1 (6 bases). Here the sequenced sample was CD4+ or CD8+ T cells sorted from blood, taken in a trial of the OX40 agonist ivuxolimab. In DNA, the CDR3 is TGCAGCGTCTATAGCCCGCATAGGGGGGATTACACCTTC. Protein sequence: CSVYSPHRGDYTF.